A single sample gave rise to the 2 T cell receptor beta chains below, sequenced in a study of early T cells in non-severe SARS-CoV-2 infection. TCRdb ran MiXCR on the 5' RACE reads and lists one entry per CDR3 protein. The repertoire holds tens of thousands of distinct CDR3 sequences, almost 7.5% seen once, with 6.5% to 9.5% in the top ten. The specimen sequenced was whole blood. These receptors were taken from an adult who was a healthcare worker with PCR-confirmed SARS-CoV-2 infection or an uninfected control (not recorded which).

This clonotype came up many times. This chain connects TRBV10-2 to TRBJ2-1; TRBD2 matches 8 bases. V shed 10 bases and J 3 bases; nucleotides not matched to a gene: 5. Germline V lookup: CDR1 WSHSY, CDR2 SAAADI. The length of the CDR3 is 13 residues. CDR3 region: CATLGGGYNEQFF. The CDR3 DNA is TGCGCCACCCTCGGGGGGGGCTACAATGAGCAGTTCTTC.

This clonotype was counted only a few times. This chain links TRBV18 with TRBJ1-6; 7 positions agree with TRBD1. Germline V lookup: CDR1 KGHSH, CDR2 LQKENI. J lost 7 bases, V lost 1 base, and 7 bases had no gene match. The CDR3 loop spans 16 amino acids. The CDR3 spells CASSPLDRVRNSPLHF. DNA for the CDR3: TGTGCCAGCTCACCACTAGACAGGGTGAGGAATTCACCCCTCCACTTT.